This TCR beta chain was obtained from a study of T cells in localized non-small cell lung cancer. Using immunoSEQ multiplex PCR, the repertoire was profiled, and TCRdb retains in-frame clones only, with some absent. The table has 20,000 to 30,000 clones, about 80% seen once. Note on this clone: Its specificity is unknown.

Study-level points and caveats: Among the top 100 tumor clones, a median about 58 appeared in adjacent lung. Highest T cell clonality was seen in uninvolved adjacent lung, surpassing that measured in tumor. Elevated circulating T cell density in blood was associated with longer overall survival.

CDR1 LNHDA and CDR2 SQIVND come from the germline V gene (reference sequence). Trimming removed 1 base at V and 2 bases at J, with 8 bases between. There are 14 residues in the CDR3. The rearrangement uses TRBV19 and TRBJ1-2; no clear D. This receptor was taken from a man aged 35-75 years with stage II lung adenocarcinoma. The sample was PBMCs, taken before any cancer treatment. CDR3 region: CASSIGTVNYGYTF. The CDR3 DNA is TGTGCCAGTAGTATAGGAACAGTCAACTATGGCTACACCTTC.